This TCR beta chain was obtained from a study of T cell responses to AZD1222 COVID-19 vaccine. The study's findings and limits: Per reports, nearly half of all spike-specific TCRs target regions that are unmutated in variants. Possibly, clonal diversity was underestimated; donors were largely white British and included more females. Following two doses of AZD1222, Spike-specific TCR breadth and depth rose.

The CDR3 has 15 residues. Trimming removed 3 bases at V and 0 bases at J, with 12 bases between. The germline V gene has CDR1 GTSNPN and CDR2 SVGIG (reference sequence). TCRdb keeps only in-frame clones here, not all; method: immunoSEQ multiplex PCR. The repertoire has over 150,000 clones, roughly 94% of them found once; the top ten carry around 4%. As to this clone: The antigen remains undetermined.

The clonotype comes from an adult in good health. This sample comprised peripheral blood, obtained on day 0 of MenACWY control vaccination. The chain combines TRBV30 with TRBJ1-5, with D possibly TRBD1 on 5 matching bases. In DNA, the CDR3 is TGTGCCTGGAGCCGCGGGGCTTATAGCAATCAGCCCCAGCATTTT. Amino acid sequence: CAWSRGAYSNQPQHF.